The present entry profiles one TCR beta chain with its context. No antigen is known for it. This record belongs to a study of T cell responses to AZD1222 COVID-19 vaccine. Sequencing was performed with immunoSEQ multiplex PCR; in TCRdb, only in-frame clones are kept and a portion is missing. This table holds some 180,000 clones, about 93% found once. The V gene end was trimmed by 2 bases and the J gene end by 2 bases; junction bases not matched to a gene: 1. The CDR3 covers 15 residues. CDR1 and CDR2 from the germline V gene are LGHDT and YNNKEL (reference sequence). Study conclusions and caveats: Donor demographics were predominantly white British with a female majority; clonal diversity may be underestimated. With two AZD1222 doses given, Spike-specific TCR breadth and depth both rose. Across spike, vaccine-associated CD4 TCRs were found, dominant at 160-218 and 743-854. All repertoire sampling was performed exclusively after the peak T cell response.

This sequence originates from an adult who received the MenACWY meningococcal vaccine as a control. The source material was peripheral blood, sampled 28 days after the second dose of the MenACWY control vaccine. The chain recombines TRBV3-1 (or the pseudogene TRBV3-2) with TRBJ2-3, with TRBD2 identical over 10 bases. The CDR3 sequence is CASSQTSGDTDTQYF. The CDR3 coding sequence is TGTGCCAGCAGCCAAACTAGCGGGGACACAGATACGCAGTATTTT.